One and the same sample provided the 26 T cell receptor beta chains below, sequenced in a study of cytomegalovirus exposure and HLA in healthy donors (dated by TCRdb to 2017 to 2019). The library was produced with the immunoSEQ multiplex PCR assay. The multiplex PCR relied on a mix of 60 forward primers for TCR Vbeta segments and 13 reverse primers for TCR Jbeta segments. As stored in TCRdb, this immuneACCESS dataset retains in-frame rearrangements with V and J assigned. A fraction of the clones does not appear; measured against another copy, unresolved V genes explain less than half of the discrepancy, and the remainder lacks a known reason. This sample holds some 130,000 clones; around 83% were observed only once. 1% to 1.5% of the sample is in the top ten clones. Material for sequencing was PBMCs. These receptors came from a male donor in good health and CMV-seropositive.

This clone has just a few counts. The chain has TRBV27 and TRBJ2-7; 9 bases match TRBD1. This CDR3 contains 14 residues. V shed 5 bases and J 3 bases; nucleotides not matched to a gene: 5. Looked up from germline, CDR1 is MNHEY and CDR2 is SMNVEV (reference sequence). CDR3 sequence (DNA): TGTGCCAGCAGTGGACAGGGGCGGATCTACGAGCAGTACTTC. This codes for CASSGQGRIYEQYF.

The chain employs TRBV10-3 and TRBJ1-2; no clear D gene. CDR1 ENHRY and CDR2 SYGVKD come from the germline V gene. The CDR3 runs 15 residues. V was shortened by 1 base and J by 7 bases, with 16 bases between the two germline ends. Here the CDR3 DNA reads TGTGCCATCAGTGAGTGGCTCAGGACTGAAATTGGCTACACCTTC. The encoded protein is CAISEWLRTEIGYTF.

The rearrangement joins TRBV4-1 to TRBJ1-5; D ambiguous. The CDR3 extends over 17 amino acids. The V and J ends lost 0 bases and 0 bases respectively, with 12 bases between them. Germline V gene data show CDR1 as MGHRA and CDR2 as YSYEKL. The DNA for the CDR3 is TGCGCCAGCAGCCAAGACGGGTTAATTTATAGCAATCAGCCCCAGCATTTT. Protein sequence: CASSQDGLIYSNQPQHF.

This chain joins TRBV7-6 and TRBJ2-7; 14 bases are shared with TRBD2. CDR1 is SGHVS and CDR2 is FNYEAQ in the germline V gene. The trim removed 4 bases at V and 8 bases at J, leaving 10 bases unmatched. The CDR3 contains 16 residues. The CDR3: CASSSLTTSGRAQQYF. In DNA form, the CDR3 reads TGTGCCAGCAGCTCACTCACGACTAGCGGGAGGGCCCAGCAGTACTTC.

The J gene is TRBJ1-3, the V gene TRBV5-1; D is ambiguous. V gave up 4 bases and J gave up 3 bases, with 8 bases separating them. Germline values: CDR1 SGHRS, CDR2 YFSETQ. The CDR3 is made up of 13 amino acids. The DNA of the CDR3 is TGCGCCAGCAGCACCGGGATTGGAAACACCATATATTTT. Translated, it gives CASSTGIGNTIYF.

This chain joins TRBV5-4 and TRBJ1-6; 8 nucleotides align to TRBD1. CDR1 is SGHNT and CDR2 is YYREEE in the germline V gene (reference sequence). V gave up 2 bases and J gave up 14 bases; unmatched junction bases: 3. The CDR3 consists of 12 residues. The CDR3 is CASSFDRGTLHF. CDR3 DNA: TGTGCCAGCAGCTTCGACAGGGGTACCCTCCACTTT.

The CDR3 DNA reads TGTGCCAGCAGTTCACTAGCGGGGTACAATGAGCAGTTCTTC. Translating it yields CASSSLAGYNEQFF. This rearrangement joins TRBV6-5 to TRBJ2-1; TRBD2 matches 10 bases. CDR3 length: 14 residues. With V trimmed by 4 bases and J by 4 bases, 1 base remained unmatched. The germline gives CDR1 MNHEY, CDR2 SVGAGI.

The V call is TRBV5-1, the J call TRBJ2-2; TRBD1 is a possible D gene (6 bases). This CDR3 is built from 14 residues. Germline CDR1 SGHRS, CDR2 YFSETQ. Trimming left V 0 bases short and J 7 bases short, with 10 bases between. As DNA, the CDR3 is TGCGCCAGCAGCTTGGCGAGGGGGATCGGGGAGCTGTTTTTT. Translation gives CASSLARGIGELFF. Combining the CDR3 with reference TRBV5-1 and TRBJ2-2 gives the whole variable domain KAGVTQTPRYLIKTRGQQVTLSCSPISGHRSVSWYQQTPGQGLQFLFEYFSETQRNKGNFPGRFSGRQFSNSRSEMNVSTLELGDSALYLCASSLARGIGELFFGEGSRLTVL.

The chain joins TRBV5-5 to TRBJ1-3, with 7 nucleotides matching TRBD1. V gave up 0 bases and J gave up 3 bases; unmatched junction bases: 0. The CDR3 has 14 residues. Germline V gene sequence: CDR1 SGHKS, CDR2 YYEKEE (reference sequence). In DNA form, the CDR3 reads TGTGCCAGCAGCTTGGCAGGGGGTGGAAACACCATATATTTT. This codes for CASSLAGGGNTIYF.

The chain joins TRBV10-3 to TRBJ2-7; 9 positions agree with TRBD1. Germline V gene sequence: CDR1 ENHRY, CDR2 SYGVKD. The trim removed 1 base at V and 1 base at J, leaving 2 bases unmatched. The CDR3 is made up of 15 amino acids. The CDR3 sequence: CAISEFGTGSYEQYF. The DNA for the CDR3 is TGTGCCATCAGTGAGTTTGGGACAGGGTCCTACGAGCAGTACTTC.

V and J are TRBV9 and TRBJ1-6; D call uncertain. CDR1 and CDR2 from the germline V gene are SGDLS and YYNGEE. The V end was cut by 0 bases, the J end by 10 bases, with 11 bases between. CDR3 size: 14 residues. The chain's CDR3 is CASSVAVMRSPLHF. The CDR3 DNA reads TGTGCCAGCAGCGTAGCGGTGATGAGATCACCCCTCCACTTT.

The chain has TRBV5-1 and TRBJ2-7; TRBD1 aligns across 9 bases. The germline V gene encodes CDR1 SGHRS and CDR2 YFSETQ. The CDR3 spans 14 residues. V lost 4 bases, J lost 4 bases, and 6 bases stayed unmatched. The CDR3 region is CASSPGQGLYEQYF. CDR3 bases: TGCGCCAGCAGCCCCGGACAGGGGCTATACGAGCAGTACTTC. Full variable domain (remainder filled in from reference TRBV5-1 and TRBJ2-7): KAGVTQTPRYLIKTRGQQVTLSCSPISGHRSVSWYQQTPGQGLQFLFEYFSETQRNKGNFPGRFSGRQFSNSRSEMNVSTLELGDSALYLCASSPGQGLYEQYFGPGTRLTVT.

The chain has TRBV14 and TRBJ2-7, with TRBD2 identical over 16 bases. Germline V gene sequence: CDR1 SGHDN, CDR2 FVKESK. CDR3 length equals 19 residues. Trimming at V came to 2 bases and at J to 0 bases, leaving 7 bases not matched to a gene. The CDR3 DNA reads TGTGCCAGCAGCCAATTTCGGGGACTAGCGGGAGGGACCTCCTACGAGCAGTACTTC. Amino acid sequence: CASSQFRGLAGGTSYEQYF.

The chain employs TRBV7-2 and TRBJ1-4; D gene ambiguous. Between the trimmed V and J ends, which lost 3 bases and 5 bases, there was a span of 13 bases. CDR1 and CDR2 from the germline V gene are SGHTA and FQGNSA. The CDR3 has 15 amino acids. DNA for the CDR3: TGTGCCAGCAGCTTTTACAAGACTATAAATGAAAAACTGTTTTTT. Its translation is CASSFYKTINEKLFF.

V is TRBV11-3 and J is TRBJ2-7; 8 bases map to TRBD1. Germline CDR1 reads SGHNT; CDR2 reads YENEEA. This CDR3 is built from 13 residues. Trimming at V came to 3 bases and at J to 5 bases, leaving 3 bases not matched to a gene. CDR3 coding DNA: TGTGCCAGCAGCTTCCCAGGGGGCCACGAGCAGTACTTC. Amino acid sequence: CASSFPGGHEQYF.

In its sample, this clone was seen a few times. The V and J genes are TRBV5-6 and TRBJ1-1; D is ambiguous. CDR1 is SGHDT, CDR2 YYEEEE, per germline. Trimming removed 1 base from V and 0 bases from J, with 4 bases in between. The CDR3 has 13 residues. CDR3 amino acids: CASSLLLNTEAFF. The DNA for the CDR3 is TGTGCCAGCAGCTTGCTATTGAACACTGAAGCTTTCTTT.

This rearrangement joins TRBV13 to TRBJ2-2; 9 nucleotides agree with TRBD2. This CDR3 is 16 amino acids long. After removal of 2 bases from V and 3 bases from J, the junction contained 4 bases not matched to a gene. Germline values: CDR1 PRHDT, CDR2 FYEKMQ (reference sequence). The CDR3 bases are TGTGCCAGCAGCTTATTTCTAGCGGGGTACACCGGGGAGCTGTTTTTT. Residues: CASSLFLAGYTGELFF.

V and J are TRBV7-2 and TRBJ2-7; 8 bases match TRBD2. Germline CDR1 and CDR2: SGHTA and FQGNSA. The J segment lost 2 bases and the V segment lost 4 bases, leaving 10 bases of the junction unmatched. CDR3 length: 16 residues. In DNA form, the CDR3 reads TGTGCCAGCAGCTCCCCCTCCGGGACTAGGACCTACGAGCAGTACTTC. Protein sequence: CASSSPSGTRTYEQYF. Full variable domain (outside the CDR3, taken from reference TRBV7-2 and TRBJ2-7): GAGVSQSPSNKVTEKGKDVELRCDPISGHTALYWYRQSLGQGLEFLIYFQGNSAPDKSGLPSDRFSAERTGGSVSTLTIQRTQQEDSAVYLCASSSPSGTRTYEQYFGPGTRLTVT.

The V call is TRBV5-3, the J call TRBJ2-1, with D perhaps TRBD2 (6 bases). TRBV5-3 is assigned to the ORF class and has an uncertain function. This CDR3 has 18 amino acids. V was shortened by 1 base and J by 0 bases, with 17 bases between the two germline ends. CDR3 sequence reads: CARSLRGLYSSSYNEQFF. CDR3 coding DNA: TGTGCCAGAAGCTTGAGGGGACTCTATTCGAGCTCCTACAATGAGCAGTTCTTC.

This sequence joins TRBV6-1 and TRBJ1-3; 9 bases map to TRBD1. This CDR3 has 14 amino acids. Looked up from germline, CDR1 is MNHNS and CDR2 is SASEGT. After removal of 9 bases from V and 2 bases from J, the junction contained 5 bases not matched to a gene. CDR3 residues: CASWTGVTGNTIYF. For the CDR3, the DNA is TGTGCCAGTTGGACAGGGGTTACTGGAAACACCATATATTTT.

The gene calls are TRBV29-1 and TRBJ1-3; unclear D gene. From germline, CDR1 is SQVTM and CDR2 ANQGSEA. V lost 4 bases to trimming and J lost 1 base, with 5 bases between them. CDR3 length: 12 residues. The CDR3 sequence is CSVGGSGNTIYF. CDR3 bases: TGCAGCGTTGGAGGGTCTGGAAACACCATATATTTT.

This sequence joins TRBV6-6 and TRBJ1-4; D remains unclear. V lost 4 bases and J 3 bases, leaving 9 bases between the germline ends. CDR1 and CDR2 from the germline V gene are MNHNY and SVGAGI (reference sequence). This CDR3 is built from 14 residues. CDR3: CASSLLHSNEKLFF. CDR3 nucleotides: TGTGCCAGCAGTTTACTACATTCTAATGAAAAACTGTTTTTT.

The chain employs TRBV9 and TRBJ1-1; tentatively, D is TRBD1 (6 bases). CDR3 length equals 14 residues. Germline V lookup: CDR1 SGDLS, CDR2 YYNGEE. V lost 3 bases and J lost 5, with 14 bases in between. CDR3 residues: CASSAAGERTEAFF. The CDR3 region has the DNA TGTGCCAGCAGCGCGGCAGGGGAGCGGACTGAAGCTTTCTTT.

V usage is TRBV6-5 and J usage is TRBJ2-1; no clear D. Germline V lookup: CDR1 MNHEY, CDR2 SVGAGI. V was clipped by 0 bases and J by 0 bases, with 9 bases between them. The CDR3 runs 16 residues. CDR3 protein: CASSYSRSPSYNEQFF. CDR3 in DNA: TGTGCCAGCAGTTACTCGAGATCACCCTCCTACAATGAGCAGTTCTTC.

This chain joins TRBV20-1 and TRBJ2-7; D is possibly TRBD2 (6 bases). The CDR3 loop spans 11 amino acids. Germline V gene sequence: CDR1 DFQATT, CDR2 SNEGSKA (reference sequence). Written as DNA, the CDR3 is TGCAGCCTCACGGGGGACTACGAGCAGTACTTC. This translates into CSLTGDYEQYF.

V usage is TRBV5-5 and J usage is TRBJ1-2; TRBD1 agrees at 9 bases. The trim removed 5 bases at V and 4 bases at J, leaving 6 bases unmatched. The CDR3 runs 14 residues. CDR1 SGHKS and CDR2 YYEKEE come from the germline V gene (reference sequence). CDR3 DNA sequence: TGTGCCAGCAGTCTAGGGACAGGGATCTATGGCTACACCTTC. Translating it yields CASSLGTGIYGYTF.